The 32 T cell receptor beta chains in this list originate from one sample, sequenced in a study of CD8 T cells in ankylosing spondylitis. TCRdb called the 5' RACE reads again in MiXCR, with one record for every CDR3 protein. The sample carries some 120,000 distinct CDR3 sequences, roughly an eighth recorded once. Sequenced: blood, either unsorted or a sorted T cell fraction (not recorded which). The receptors originated from a female donor with ankylosing spondylitis or in good health (not recorded which).

The sample holds a few counts of this clonotype. The CDR3 loop is CASSQWGRAETEAFF. For the CDR3, the DNA is TGTGCCAGCAGCCAATGGGGCAGGGCAGAGACTGAAGCTTTCTTT. V usage is TRBV12-3 or TRBV12-4 and J usage is TRBJ1-1; tentative D call: TRBD1 (5 bases). This CDR3 contains 15 residues. V was shortened by 6 bases and J by 5 bases, with 19 bases between the two germline ends.

V and J are TRBV6-5 and TRBJ2-7; perhaps D is TRBD1 or TRBD2 (5 bases each). Germline V gene data show CDR1 as MNHEY and CDR2 as SVGAGI. Trimming took 0 bases from V and 4 from J, leaving 7 bases between them. This CDR3 spans 13 amino acids. The CDR3 loop is CASSYSWGYEQYF. CDR3 coding DNA: TGTGCCAGCAGTTACTCATGGGGGTACGAGCAGTACTTC.

The table lists this clonotype with a few counts. This chain links TRBV20-1 with TRBJ2-3; D is undetermined. The CDR3 sequence is 16 residues long. Germline values: CDR1 DFQATT, CDR2 SNEGSKA (reference sequence). Deletions cut 2 bases from V and 2 bases from J, with 17 bases between. CDR3 sequence (DNA): TGCAGTGCTAGATCCTACTTGGGTGGAAACACAGATACGCAGTATTTT. Its translation: CSARSYLGGNTDTQYF.

This clonotype was counted a few times. The V and J genes are TRBV7-8 and TRBJ1-4; D remains unclear. Trimming stripped 5 bases from V and 0 bases from J, with 7 bases between. The CDR3 totals 14 residues. CDR1 is SGHVS and CDR2 is FQNEAQ in the germline V gene. The CDR3 nucleotides are TGTGCCAGCAGCCCGACGGCAACTAATGAAAAACTGTTTTTT. Translated: CASSPTATNEKLFF.

The table lists this clonotype with a few counts. The rearrangement uses TRBV20-1 and TRBJ2-1, with a possible D match to TRBD1 (5 bases). The CDR3 sequence is 14 residues long. V lost 3 bases to trimming and J lost 8 bases, with 17 bases between them. Looked up from germline, CDR1 is DFQATT and CDR2 is SNEGSKA (reference sequence). CDR3 DNA sequence: TGCAGTGCTAGCTACGGACACAACGGGCATGAGCAGTTCTTC. As protein: CSASYGHNGHEQFF.

CDR3: CSAREGGDYEQYF. The CDR3 bases are TGCAGTGCTAGGGAGGGGGGGGACTACGAGCAGTACTTC. V gene TRBV20-1 combines with J gene TRBJ2-7, with a tentative D call TRBD2 (7 bases). The CDR3 extends over 13 amino acids. Germline V lookup: CDR1 DFQATT, CDR2 SNEGSKA (reference sequence). Trimming stripped 3 bases from V and 3 bases from J, with 12 bases between.

This clonotype was found a few times. The gene calls are TRBV4-1 and TRBJ2-4; D is ambiguous. This CDR3 is built from 14 residues. V lost 0 bases and J lost 3, with 6 bases in between. Germline lookup yields CDR1 MGHRA and CDR2 YSYEKL. DNA for the CDR3: TGCGCCAGCAGCCAAGAGATCGTCAAAAACATTCAGTACTTC. It encodes CASSQEIVKNIQYF.

The V and J genes are TRBV14 and TRBJ2-7; D gene unclear. V was shortened by 3 bases and J by 3 bases, with 6 bases between the two germline ends. Germline CDR1 is SGHDN and CDR2 is FVKESK. The CDR3 is made up of 12 amino acids. The CDR3 DNA reads as TGTGCCAGCAGCCAGAGAGTCTACGAGCAGTACTTC. It codes for CASSQRVYEQYF.

This clonotype was picked up many times. The junction departs from the called germline gene at one end, perhaps through a read error. V is TRBV6-4 and J is TRBJ2-7; maybe TRBD2 (5 bases). Germline-derived CDR1 and CDR2 are MRHNA and SNTAGT. CDR3 length: 17 amino acids. The CDR3 DNA reads as TGTGCCAGCAGTGAACGGGATGGACTGATTACCGACCGGATTATACACTTC. It specifies CASSERDGLITDRIIHF.

There are many counts of this clonotype. V is TRBV19 and J is TRBJ2-3; 13 bases line up with TRBD2. CDR3 length: 18 residues. In germline, CDR1 is LNHDA, CDR2 SQIVND (reference sequence). V lost 5 bases to trimming and J lost 5 bases; unmatched junction nucleotides: 13. CDR3 sequence reads: CASSPRGLAGLLRDTQYF. The CDR3 DNA reads as TGTGCCAGTAGTCCCCGGGGACTAGCGGGACTCCTGAGAGATACGCAGTATTTT.

This clonotype occurred a few times. V is TRBV2 and J is TRBJ2-1; TRBD2 is a possible D gene (6 bases). Germline values: CDR1 SNHLY, CDR2 FYNNEI. The CDR3 runs to 12 residues. V was pared by 6 bases and J by 4 bases, with 7 bases between. CDR3 sequence (DNA): TGTGCCAGCAGGGAGGGGTACAATGAGCAGTTCTTC. It translates to CASREGYNEQFF.

This clonotype appeared many times. The chain recombines TRBV5-1 with TRBJ1-1; D is ambiguous. The CDR3 is 14 residues long. The V end was cut by 0 bases, the J end by 7 bases, with 13 bases between. Germline assignment: CDR1 SGHRS and CDR2 YFSETQ. The CDR3 bases are TGCGCCAGCAGCTTGGTGTTGGCAACGAGTGAAGCTTTCTTT. Protein sequence: CASSLVLATSEAFF.

Comment on this clonotype: A single base separates this from a much larger clone, so it may be a read error. The chain joins TRBV20-1 to TRBJ1-1; D unresolved. The CDR3 is 13 residues long. Germline V lookup: CDR1 DFQATT, CDR2 SNEGSKA (reference sequence). Trimming removed 4 bases from V and 6 bases from J, with 15 bases in between. Here the CDR3 DNA reads TGCAGTGCTAACTTAATCGTGCTCCCTGAAGCTTTCTTT. This encodes CSANLIVLPEAFF.

This clonotype was found once. The J gene is TRBJ2-3, the V gene TRBV10-3, with 8 positions matching TRBD2. The CDR3 has 16 amino acids. V shed 4 bases and J 1 base; nucleotides not matched to a gene: 7. In germline, CDR1 is ENHRY, CDR2 SYGVKD. The CDR3 DNA reads as TGTGCCATCAGTGGAGGTTCGACTAGCGGCACAGATACGCAGTATTTT. Translated, it gives CAISGGSTSGTDTQYF.

Comments on this clonotype: A much bigger clone sits one base away, suggesting this may be a read error. The chain's CDR3 is CSADRTGNDQFF. DNA for the CDR3: TGCAGTGCAGACAGGACAGGGAATGACCAGTTCTTC. J is TRBJ2-1 and V is TRBV20-1, with 8 positions matching TRBD1. Germline CDR1 and CDR2: DFQATT and SNEGSKA (reference sequence). This CDR3 is built from 12 residues.

The rearrangement joins TRBV7-9 to TRBJ2-3, with TRBD1 identical over 8 bases. Germline trimming cut 10 bases from V and 4 bases from J; bases unmatched to any gene: 13. Per the germline V gene, CDR1 is SEHNR and CDR2 is FQNEAQ (reference sequence). CDR3 length equals 15 residues. The CDR3 here is CANGIGQGAADTQYF. Written as DNA, the CDR3 is TGTGCCAACGGAATTGGGCAGGGGGCAGCAGATACGCAGTATTTT.

The V call is TRBV5-4, the J call TRBJ2-1; perhaps D is TRBD1 or TRBD2 (5 bases each). This CDR3 comprises 12 residues. The V end lost 4 bases, the J end lost 8 bases, and 10 bases lay between the germline ends. Germline-derived CDR1 and CDR2 are SGHNT and YYREEE (reference sequence). For the CDR3, the DNA is TGTGCCAGCAGCCAACGGGACCATGAGCAGTTCTTC. This codes for CASSQRDHEQFF.

On this clonotype itself: A read error may produce the germline difference seen at one junction end. The chain has TRBV12-3 or TRBV12-4 and TRBJ1-4, with no clear D. The CDR3 is 14 amino acids. CDR3: CAGSLVGTNEKLFF. CDR3 nucleotides: TGTGCCGGCAGTTTAGTGGGAACTAATGAAAAACTGTTTTTT.

This clonotype was recorded many times. This rearrangement joins TRBV5-8 to TRBJ1-2; 7 bases are shared with TRBD1. This CDR3 is built from 15 residues. The germline gives CDR1 SGHTS, CDR2 YDEGEE. J gave up 4 bases and V 6 bases, and 12 bases lay outside the gene matches. The CDR3 loop is CASTTGTETFYGYTF. Written as DNA, the CDR3 is TGTGCCAGCACCACCGGGACAGAGACTTTCTATGGCTACACCTTC.

This clonotype has ten or more counts. The chain links TRBV10-3 to TRBJ2-7, with D maybe TRBD2 (6 bases). CDR1 is ENHRY and CDR2 is SYGVKD in the germline V gene. The germline V and J ends were trimmed by 3 bases and 1 base, with 16 bases remaining between them. This CDR3 is built from 16 residues. The CDR3 protein is CAISDWGTGGSYEQYF. In nucleotides, the CDR3 is TGTGCCATCAGTGACTGGGGGACTGGAGGTTCCTACGAGCAGTACTTC.

The chain is built from TRBV28 and TRBJ1-2; D is unclear. CDR3 length equals 15 residues. Germline V gene data show CDR1 as MDHEN and CDR2 as SYDVKM. The V gene lost 1 base and the J gene lost 3 bases, with 12 bases spanning the gap. The CDR3 DNA follows: TGTGCCAGCAGTTTATCGCCCAGAACCTACTATGGCTACACCTTC. Translating gives CASSLSPRTYYGYTF.

At least ten counts were recorded for this clonotype. The rearrangement links TRBV12-3 or TRBV12-4 to TRBJ1-3; D gene ambiguous. CDR3 length equals 13 residues. V was shortened by 1 base and J by 2 bases, with 3 bases between the two germline ends. Written as DNA, the CDR3 is TGTGCCAGCAGTTTAGTGGCTGGAAACACCATATATTTT. This gives the protein CASSLVAGNTIYF.

The sample holds many counts of this clonotype. V is TRBV6-5 and J is TRBJ2-7; the D gene is possibly TRBD1 (6 bases). The CDR3 extends over 14 amino acids. V dropped 4 bases and J dropped 2 bases, with 12 bases sitting between them. The V gene's germline CDR1 is MNHEY and CDR2 SVGAGI. The CDR3 reads CASSSTGYAYEQYF. The CDR3 DNA is TGTGCCAGCAGTTCGACAGGTTATGCCTACGAGCAGTACTTC.

This clonotype was counted ten times or more. The chain joins TRBV20-1 to TRBJ2-3; 7 bases fit TRBD1. Germline V gene lookup returns CDR1 DFQATT and CDR2 SNEGSKA (reference sequence). The CDR3 is 16 residues long. Trimming at V came to 6 bases and at J to 3 bases, leaving 15 bases not matched to a gene. CDR3 amino acids: CSASYRGPKNTDTQYF. DNA of the CDR3: TGCAGTGCAAGCTACAGGGGACCAAAAAATACAGATACGCAGTATTTT.

The chain couples TRBV5-1 to TRBJ2-5, with 14 bases matching TRBD2. Germline assignment: CDR1 SGHRS and CDR2 YFSETQ. The trim removed 4 bases at V and 4 bases at J, leaving 3 bases unmatched. The CDR3 loop spans 15 amino acids. CDR3 coding DNA: TGCGCCAGCAGCGTAGGGACTAGCGGGAGAGAGACCCAGTACTTC. Its protein is CASSVGTSGRETQYF.

The gene calls are TRBV6-5 and TRBJ2-5; D tentatively fits TRBD1 or TRBD2 (6 bases each). Germline V gene data show CDR1 as MNHEY and CDR2 as SVGAGI. The CDR3 runs to 14 residues. Trimming took 4 bases from V and 5 from J, leaving 14 bases between them. The CDR3 bases are TGTGCCAGCAGTTCCCCCACAGGGAGGGAGACCCAGTACTTC. Translation: CASSSPTGRETQYF.

This clonotype was observed many times. The rearrangement uses TRBV9 and TRBJ1-3, with TRBD1 as a possible D gene (5 bases). The CDR3 has 14 residues. Looked up from germline, CDR1 is SGDLS and CDR2 is YYNGEE. V was cut by 0 bases and J by 4 bases, with 8 bases left in between. Here the CDR3 reads CASSVGGVGNTIYF. The CDR3 coding sequence is TGTGCCAGCAGCGTAGGAGGGGTCGGAAACACCATATATTTT.

This clonotype has a handful of counts. The chain carries TRBV18 and TRBJ2-5, with D perhaps matching TRBD1 (6 bases). V was pared by 3 bases and J by 3 bases, with 11 bases between. This CDR3 has 14 amino acids. The germline CDR1 and CDR2 sequences are KGHSH and LQKENI. The CDR3 region has the DNA TGTGCCAGCTCACCTATACAGGGAGAAGAGACCCAGTACTTC. Encoded protein: CASSPIQGEETQYF.

A note on this clonotype: The CDR3 carries no conserved terminal phenylalanine or tryptophan, so it likely arises from a read error. The chain joins TRBV12-5 to TRBJ1-1; D not certain. The CDR3 has 15 residues. V lost 0 bases, J lost 1 base, and 9 bases lay in between. Germline V gene lookup returns CDR1 LGHNT and CDR2 FRNRAP. The DNA for the CDR3 is TGTGCTAGTGGTTTGGTAGCCGTCGGGAACACTGAAGCTTTCTTG. It yields the protein CASGLVAVGNTEAFL.

The rearrangement joins TRBV30 to TRBJ1-2, with a tentative D call TRBD1 (6 bases). There are 13 residues in the CDR3. CDR1 is GTSNPN and CDR2 is SVGIG in the germline V gene (reference sequence). V lost 0 bases, J lost 8 bases, and 13 bases lay in between. In DNA form, the CDR3 reads TGTGCCTGGAGTGTAGGGAGGGGGAGAGGCTACACCTTC. It codes for CAWSVGRGRGYTF.

This clonotype was recorded a few times. This chain uses TRBV7-2 with TRBJ2-3; no reliable D call. CDR3 length: 16 amino acids. Germline CDR1 is SGHTA and CDR2 is FQGNSA. V was clipped by 5 bases and J by 3 bases, with 18 bases between them. The CDR3 nucleotides are TGTGCCAGCAGCCCACGGGTGGGGTTATCGACAGATACGCAGTATTTT. The encoded protein is CASSPRVGLSTDTQYF.

This clonotype was seen ten or more times. The V call is TRBV6-2 or TRBV6-3, the J call TRBJ1-1, with TRBD1 identical over 9 bases. The J segment lost 6 bases and the V segment lost 6 bases, leaving 8 bases of the junction unmatched. The CDR3 runs 14 residues. The germline CDR1 and CDR2 sequences are MNHEY and SVGEGT. CDR3 DNA: TGTGCCAGCAGGCCGACAGGGGGAAGGGCTGAAGCTTTCTTT. Protein product: CASRPTGGRAEAFF.